Following are 19 T cell receptor beta chains from one sample sequenced in a study of graft-versus-host responses after intestinal transplantation. No antigen has been assigned to these receptors. Generated by immunoSEQ multiplex PCR, the TCRdb table keeps only in-frame clones and is missing some. The sample holds 30,000 to 35,000 clones; roughly 80% are singletons and the top ten take 19%. The sample here was unstimulated CD8+ T cells sorted from spleen or lymph node cells, taken before intestinal transplant. Receptors were obtained from a human donor who received an intestinal transplant.

The chain combines TRBV6-5 with TRBJ2-3, with 12 bases aligning to TRBD2. This CDR3 has 16 amino acids. V shed 2 bases, J shed 6 bases, and the junction held 6 bases outside the gene matches. Per the germline V gene, CDR1 is MNHEY and CDR2 is SVGAGI. In DNA, the CDR3 is TGTGCCAGCAGTTACCAGACTAGCGGGGGTGGGGATACGCAGTATTTT. Protein product: CASSYQTSGGGDTQYF.

The sample holds one count of this clone. The V gene is TRBV5-4, the J gene TRBJ1-2; weak D call: TRBD1 (5 bases). Looked up from germline, CDR1 is SGHNT and CDR2 is YYREEE (reference sequence). Trimming took off 4 bases at V and 5 bases at J, with 18 bases between the two ends. CDR3 length: 15 amino acids. CDR3: CASSAGLPGGYGYTF. The DNA of the CDR3 is TGTGCCAGCAGCGCGGGACTCCCGGGGGGGTATGGCTACACCTTC.

The chain uses TRBV29-1 and TRBJ2-1; 11 nucleotides line up with TRBD2. The J segment lost 8 bases and the V segment lost 0 bases, leaving 9 bases of the junction unmatched. This CDR3 has 16 amino acids. Germline V CDR1 and CDR2: SQVTM, ANQGSEA. In nucleotides, the CDR3 is TGCAGCGTTGAAGATCTAGCGGGGGGTCCGGGGGATGAGCAGTTCTTC. As protein: CSVEDLAGGPGDEQFF.

The rearrangement joins TRBV5-1 to TRBJ1-2, with D hard to call. CDR3 size: 17 residues. V lost 0 bases, J lost 4 bases, and 19 bases lay in between. Germline V gene sequence: CDR1 SGHRS, CDR2 YFSETQ. The CDR3 loop is CASSLANVRPLGYGYTF. CDR3 coding DNA: TGCGCCAGCAGCTTGGCCAACGTGAGGCCACTAGGCTATGGCTACACCTTC.

The gene calls are TRBV27 and TRBJ1-3; TRBD1 is a possible D gene (6 bases). The CDR3 sequence is 16 residues long. V was trimmed by 5 bases and J by 0 bases, leaving 14 bases between them. From germline, CDR1 is MNHEY and CDR2 SMNVEV (reference sequence). This CDR3 is CASSPSTGDSGNTIYF. CDR3 DNA sequence: TGTGCCAGCAGTCCCTCGACAGGAGACTCTGGAAACACCATATATTTT.

The chain has TRBV23-1 and TRBJ1-3; D perhaps matches TRBD1 (6 bases). TRBV23-1 is an ORF for which the function is uncertain. CDR3 size: 15 residues. Trimming cost V 7 bases and J 3 bases, with 16 bases left between them. CDR3 sequence: CASIQGHLIGNTIYF. The CDR3 bases are TGCGCCAGCATCCAGGGGCATCTAATTGGAAACACCATATATTTT.

The chain combines TRBV18 with TRBJ2-2; 8 positions match TRBD2. The germline V gene encodes CDR1 KGHSH and CDR2 LQKENI. The CDR3 contains 16 residues. Losses at the gene ends were 5 bases for V and 2 bases for J; bases not matched to a gene: 7. The CDR3 sequence: CASSTLAEINTGELFF. The CDR3 DNA follows: TGTGCCAGCTCAACACTAGCGGAAATAAACACCGGGGAGCTGTTTTTT.

This chain joins TRBV27 and TRBJ2-7; the D gene is possibly TRBD1 (5 bases). The V and J ends lost 5 bases and 3 bases respectively, with 14 bases between them. CDR3 length equals 14 residues. Germline CDR1 and CDR2: MNHEY and SMNVEV (reference sequence). CDR3 sequence: CASSPGPTIYEQYF. Here the CDR3 DNA reads TGTGCCAGCAGTCCAGGGCCTACCATCTACGAGCAGTACTTC.

V and J are TRBV9 and TRBJ2-7; D might be TRBD1 (5 bases). The CDR3 spans 15 residues. Germline CDR1 and CDR2: SGDLS and YYNGEE. V was pared by 1 base and J by 3 bases, with 14 bases between. The CDR3 bases are TGTGCCAGCAGCGTAATCAGGGAAATTGGCTACGAGCAGTACTTC. This encodes CASSVIREIGYEQYF.

The rearrangement links TRBV4-1 to TRBJ1-3, with D perhaps TRBD1 (6 bases). Germline V lookup: CDR1 MGHRA, CDR2 YSYEKL. V was trimmed by 1 base and J by 4 bases, leaving 11 bases between them. This CDR3 contains 15 residues. CDR3 region: CASSQVATGGNTIYF. For the CDR3, the DNA is TGCGCCAGCAGCCAAGTTGCAACAGGGGGAAACACCATATATTTT.

The chain couples TRBV6-5 to TRBJ2-2; D not certain. Trimming removed 1 base from V and 7 bases from J, with 10 bases in between. From germline, CDR1 is MNHEY and CDR2 SVGAGI. The CDR3 has 14 residues. CDR3: CASSYWRAGGELFF. CDR3 in DNA: TGTGCCAGCAGTTACTGGAGAGCCGGCGGGGAGCTGTTTTTT.

This clone was counted only a few times. This chain uses TRBV2 with TRBJ2-3, with 7 positions matching TRBD1. V trimming: 6 bases; J trimming: 2 bases; junction bases outside the gene matches: 5. Germline V CDR1 and CDR2: SNHLY, FYNNEI. The CDR3 contains 14 residues. In nucleotides, the CDR3 is TGTGCCAGCAGAGGGGACAGAATCACAGATACGCAGTATTTT. It codes for CASRGDRITDTQYF.

This chain uses TRBV9 with TRBJ1-3; D possibly corresponds to TRBD1 (5 bases). The CDR3 is made up of 16 amino acids. CDR1 is SGDLS, CDR2 YYNGEE, per germline. The germline V and J ends were trimmed by 0 bases and 3 bases, with 13 bases remaining between them. This CDR3 is CASSVEGVGGGNTIYF. The CDR3 DNA reads as TGTGCCAGCAGCGTAGAAGGGGTCGGTGGTGGAAACACCATATATTTT.

The chain is built from TRBV4-1 and TRBJ1-6; D is uncertain. Trimming stripped 0 bases from V and 0 bases from J, with 6 bases between. Germline CDR1 and CDR2: MGHRA and YSYEKL. The CDR3 runs to 16 residues. CDR3 sequence (DNA): TGCGCCAGCAGCCAAGAAGCGGCCTCCTATAATTCACCCCTCCACTTT. Translation gives CASSQEAASYNSPLHF.

This clone has more than one count but fewer than ten. The chain links TRBV6-6 to TRBJ2-4; no clear D. CDR3 length: 14 residues. In germline, CDR1 is MNHNY, CDR2 SVGAGI (reference sequence). Trimming left V 8 bases short and J 0 bases short, with 11 bases between. The CDR3 protein is CASAHMLAKNIQYF. Written as DNA, the CDR3 is TGTGCCAGCGCCCACATGCTAGCCAAAAACATTCAGTACTTC.

The chain links TRBV7-9 to TRBJ1-2, with D perhaps matching TRBD1 (5 bases). Looked up from germline, CDR1 is SEHNR and CDR2 is FQNEAQ (reference sequence). CDR3 length equals 15 residues. V was trimmed by 0 bases and J by 2 bases, leaving 10 bases between them. CDR3 residues: CASSLALQGNYGYTF. Written as DNA, the CDR3 is TGTGCCAGCAGCTTAGCGCTTCAGGGCAACTATGGCTACACCTTC. Full variable domain (remainder filled in from reference TRBV7-9 and TRBJ1-2): DTGVSQNPRHKITKRGQNVTFRCDPISEHNRLYWYRQTLGQGPEFLTYFQNEAQLEKSRLLSDRFSAERPKGSFSTLEIQRTEQGDSAMYLCASSLALQGNYGYTFGSGTRLTVV.

On this clone: This same CDR3 is encoded by further DNA sequences in the sample. This chain links TRBV7-9 with TRBJ1-6, with TRBD1 as a possible D gene (6 bases). The CDR3 totals 19 residues. The germline V and J ends were trimmed by 2 bases and 0 bases, with 17 bases remaining between them. CDR1 SEHNR and CDR2 FQNEAQ come from the germline V gene (reference sequence). The DNA for the CDR3 is TGTGCCAGCAGCTTACCGATCGAGGACAGCTCCTCCTATAATTCACCCCTCCACTTT. Translation gives CASSLPIEDSSSYNSPLHF. Full variable domain (rest looked up from reference TRBV7-9 and TRBJ1-6): DTGVSQNPRHKITKRGQNVTFRCDPISEHNRLYWYRQTLGQGPEFLTYFQNEAQLEKSRLLSDRFSAERPKGSFSTLEIQRTEQGDSAMYLCASSLPIEDSSSYNSPLHFGNGTRLTVT.

The chain has TRBV19 and TRBJ2-1, with D possibly matching TRBD1 (5 bases). Between the trimmed V and J ends, which lost 0 bases and 3 bases, there was a span of 9 bases. CDR3 length: 15 residues. Germline V gene lookup returns CDR1 LNHDA and CDR2 SQIVND (reference sequence). Here the CDR3 reads CASSIELDSYNEQFF. Written as DNA, the CDR3 is TGTGCCAGTAGTATAGAGTTAGACAGCTACAATGAGCAGTTCTTC.

This clone appeared a single time. The J gene is TRBJ2-5, the V gene TRBV7-6, with a possible D match to TRBD2 (5 bases). The CDR3 covers 15 residues. The V gene lost 8 bases and the J gene lost 3 bases, with 19 bases spanning the gap. Germline CDR1 SGHVS, CDR2 FNYEAQ. The chain's CDR3 is CASGSHDYPEETQYF. CDR3 coding DNA: TGTGCCAGCGGTTCTCACGACTATCCCGAAGAGACCCAGTACTTC.